This T cell receptor beta chain was sequenced for a study of identical twins. cDNA carried unique molecular identifiers, and a universal primer site was added by template switching. TCRdb ran MiXCR on the 5' RACE reads and lists one entry per CDR3 protein. The table lists 410,000 or so distinct CDR3 sequences, less than 20% of them singletons. Overall study findings and caveats: Sequences that were beta out-of-frame showed weaker excess twin sharing. Shared out-of-frame alpha sequences (those common to twins) showed excess low generation probability.

V lost 4 bases to trimming and J lost 9 bases; unmatched junction nucleotides: 8. The CDR3 consists of 14 residues. Germline assignment: CDR1 SGHTA and CDR2 FQGNSA. This clonotype was observed a handful of times. No antigen is known for it. The chain carries TRBV7-2 and TRBJ2-1; 8 bases are a match to TRBD1. Sequencing was done on a sample of naive T cells sorted from blood. This receptor was identified in a man between 50 and 59 years old in good health. This chain's CDR3 is CASSSLPGGLEQFF. CDR3 DNA: TGTGCCAGCAGCTCACTACCAGGGGGCCTTGAGCAGTTCTTC.